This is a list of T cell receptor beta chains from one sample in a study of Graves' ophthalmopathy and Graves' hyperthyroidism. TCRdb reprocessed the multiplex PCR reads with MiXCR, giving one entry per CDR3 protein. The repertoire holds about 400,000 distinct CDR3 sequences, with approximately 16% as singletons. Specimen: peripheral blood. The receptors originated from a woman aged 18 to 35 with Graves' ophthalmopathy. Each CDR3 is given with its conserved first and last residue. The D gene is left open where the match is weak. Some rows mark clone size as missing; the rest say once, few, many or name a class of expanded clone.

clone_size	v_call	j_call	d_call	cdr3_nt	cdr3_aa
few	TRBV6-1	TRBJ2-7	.	TGTGCCAGCAGTGACGGATTAGCGCTCTACGAGCAGTACTTC	CASSDGLALYEQYF
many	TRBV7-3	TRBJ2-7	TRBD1	TGTGCCAGCAGGCCGGGACAGGGGATGGCCTACGAGCAGTACTTC	CASRPGQGMAYEQYF
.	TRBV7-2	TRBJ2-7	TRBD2	TGTGCCAGCAGCTTATCGACTAGCGGGAGGGTAGGCGAGCAGTACTTC	CASSLSTSGRVGEQYF
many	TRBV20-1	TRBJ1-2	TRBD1	TGCAGTGCACCCTGGACAGGCGGATTTGGCTACACCTTC	CSAPWTGGFGYTF
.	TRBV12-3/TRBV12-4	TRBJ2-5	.	TGTGCCAGCAAAGACAGAACGGAGACCCAGTACTTC	CASKDRTETQYF
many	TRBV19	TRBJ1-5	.	TGTGCCACCCTAACGGGCAGGGGAAATCAGCCCCAGCATTTT	CATLTGRGNQPQHF
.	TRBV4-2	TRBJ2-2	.	TGTGCCAGCAGCCAAGCCGGAACAGGAGGGGCCACCGGGGAGCTGTTTTTT	CASSQAGTGGATGELFF
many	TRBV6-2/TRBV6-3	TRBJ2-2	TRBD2	TGTGCCAGCATCGAAGCCGGGACTAGCCTCAAATCCGGGGAGCTGTTTTTT	CASIEAGTSLKSGELFF
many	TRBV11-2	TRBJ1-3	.	TGTGCCAGCAGCTTCCGAGAGAGCTCTGGAAACACCATATATTTT	CASSFRESSGNTIYF
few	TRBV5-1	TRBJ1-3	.	TGCGCCAGCAGCTCCGAAGGGGATGGAAACACCATATATTTT	CASSSEGDGNTIYF
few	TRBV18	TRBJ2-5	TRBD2	TGTGCCAGCTCACCTGGATTAGCGGGAGGGACGTACCAAGAGACCCAGTACTTC	CASSPGLAGGTYQETQYF
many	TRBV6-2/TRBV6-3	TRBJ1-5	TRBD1	TGTGCCAGCAGTTACGGCGACAGGGGGAATCAGCCCCAGCATTTT	CASSYGDRGNQPQHF
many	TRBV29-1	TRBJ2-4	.	TGCAGCGTTGAAGGGGTCTACACGGGTGGGAAGCACATTCAGTACTTC	CSVEGVYTGGKHIQYF
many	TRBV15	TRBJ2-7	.	TGTGCCACCAGCAGAGGATCCGAGCAGTACTTC	CATSRGSEQYF
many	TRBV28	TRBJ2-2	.	TGTGCCAGCAGTGCCCACCAGGGGAACACCGGGGAGCTGTTTTTT	CASSAHQGNTGELFF
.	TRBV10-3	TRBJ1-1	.	TGTGCCATCAGTGAGTCCTACGGGACTGCTGAAACTGAAGCTTTCTTT	CAISESYGTAETEAFF
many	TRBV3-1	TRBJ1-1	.	TGTGCCAGCAGCCAGATAGCCGGTTTTGAAGCTTTCTTT	CASSQIAGFEAFF
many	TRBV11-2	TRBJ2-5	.	TGTGCCAGCAGCTTGGATCGCAGCCAATGGAGGACCCAGTACTTC	CASSLDRSQWRTQYF
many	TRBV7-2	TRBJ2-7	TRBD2	TGTGCCAGCAACCCGGGGGGTGGCTCCTACGAGCAGTACTTC	CASNPGGGSYEQYF
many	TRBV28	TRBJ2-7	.	TGTGCCAGCAGCCTTCCCGCCTACGAGCAGTACTTC	CASSLPAYEQYF
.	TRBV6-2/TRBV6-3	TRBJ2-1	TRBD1	TGTGCCAGCAGCGATGGACAGGGTAATTTCAATGAGCAGTTCTTC	CASSDGQGNFNEQFF
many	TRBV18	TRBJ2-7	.	TGTGCCAGCTCGCCAAGACATCCTAGCTCCTACGAGCAGTACTTC	CASSPRHPSSYEQYF
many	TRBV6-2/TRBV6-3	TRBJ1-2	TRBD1	TGTGCCAGCAGTTTCGGACAGGAATATGGCTACACCTTC	CASSFGQEYGYTF
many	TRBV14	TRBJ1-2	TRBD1	TGTGCCAGCAGCCACCGGACAGGGGATCGATCTGGCTACACCTTC	CASSHRTGDRSGYTF
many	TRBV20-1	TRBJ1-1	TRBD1	TGCAGTGCTAGATCCAGGGACAGCTTGAACACTGAAGCTTTCTTT	CSARSRDSLNTEAFF
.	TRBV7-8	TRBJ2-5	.	TGTGCCAGCAGCTTGTTGAACAGCCACCAAGAGACCCAGTACTTC	CASSLLNSHQETQYF
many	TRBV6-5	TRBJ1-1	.	TGTGCCAGCAGTCAGACCCAGGGGCGGGGACACACTGAAGCTTTCTTT	CASSQTQGRGHTEAFF
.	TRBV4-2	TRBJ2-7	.	TGTGCCAGCAGCCCTAGGACGAACCGCGGTTACGTTGCCCCCGACTACGAGCAGTACTTC	CASSPRTNRGYVAPDYEQYF
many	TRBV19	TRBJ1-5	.	TGTGCCAGTAGTATTGACAGGAAATTAAATCAGCCCCAGCATTTT	CASSIDRKLNQPQHF
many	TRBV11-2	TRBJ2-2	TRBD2	TGTGCCAGCAGCCCTCTCATTCGTCTAGCGGGGTTCACCGGGGAGCTGTTTTTT	CASSPLIRLAGFTGELFF
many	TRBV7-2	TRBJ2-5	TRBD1	TGTGCCAGCAGCTTAGGATCCCGGACAGGCCTAGAGACCCAGTACTTC	CASSLGSRTGLETQYF
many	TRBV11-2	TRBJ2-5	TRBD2	TGTGCCAGCTTTCAGTGGTATAGCGGGAGGGCCGTCGGACAAGAGACCCAGTACTTC	CASFQWYSGRAVGQETQYF
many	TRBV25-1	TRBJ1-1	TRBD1	TGTGCCAGCAGTGAATATACAGGGGTGAGCTCTGAAGCTTTCTTT	CASSEYTGVSSEAFF
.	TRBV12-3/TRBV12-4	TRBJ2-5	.	TGTGCCAGCACCAAACAGGAAGAACAAGAGACCCAGTACTTC	CASTKQEEQETQYF
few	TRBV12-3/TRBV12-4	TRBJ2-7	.	TGTGCCAGCAGTGACCGGGACAAAGCCTACGAGCAGTACTTC	CASSDRDKAYEQYF
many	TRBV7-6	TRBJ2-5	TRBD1	TGTGCCAGCAGCTTGGGACAGGGGGTTTTAAGCGTGGAAATAAACCAAGAGACCCAGTACTTC	CASSLGQGVLSVEINQETQYF
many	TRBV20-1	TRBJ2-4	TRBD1	TGCAGTGCTAGCCGGACAGGGGTCAAAAACATTCAGTACTTC	CSASRTGVKNIQYF
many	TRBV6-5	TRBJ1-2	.	TGTGCCAGCAGTTACTCAAAGGACAGCTTCTATGGCTACACCTTC	CASSYSKDSFYGYTF
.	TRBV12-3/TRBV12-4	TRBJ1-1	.	TGTGCCAGCAGTTCCCCATATAGGGGGTCGGGGACTGAAGCTTTCTTT	CASSSPYRGSGTEAFF
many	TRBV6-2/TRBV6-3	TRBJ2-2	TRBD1	TGTGCCAGCAGTTACTCCGGGACAGCAAACACCGGGGAGCTGTTTTTT	CASSYSGTANTGELFF
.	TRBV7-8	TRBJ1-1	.	TGTGCCAGCAGTCCCGCCCGGAGCACTGAAGCTTTCTTT	CASSPARSTEAFF
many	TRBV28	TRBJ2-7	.	TGTGCCAGCAGCCCCTCGAGTGGGGCCTACGAGCAGTACTTC	CASSPSSGAYEQYF
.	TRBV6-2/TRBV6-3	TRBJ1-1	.	TGTGCCAGCAGTTACCGTTTTCGCAATTTGAACACTGAAGCTTTCTTT	CASSYRFRNLNTEAFF
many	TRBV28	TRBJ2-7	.	TGTGCCAGCAGTCCCCCTAGGCCCAGGTACGAGCAGTACTTC	CASSPPRPRYEQYF
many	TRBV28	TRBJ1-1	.	TGTGCCAGCACCGTGGGGGAGTGGGACACTGAAGCTTTCTTT	CASTVGEWDTEAFF
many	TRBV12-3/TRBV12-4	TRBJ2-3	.	TGTGCCAGCAGTTTAGTAGGGGGTACAGATACGCAGTATTTT	CASSLVGGTDTQYF